This T cell receptor beta chain was sequenced in a study of memory CD4+ T cells and cytomegalovirus serostatus. Study-wide results and caveats: About two fifths of the roughly 160 known CMV-associated TCRbeta sequences appeared in CD4+ memory. The CMV-associated TCR signature appears largely within the CD4+ memory repertoire.

The sort gate was single viable CD3+CD4+CD8-CD45RO+ cells for memory CD4+ T cells. Germline V gives CDR1 SGHVT, CDR2 SQSDAQ. This CDR3 has 14 residues. Trimming removed 5 bases from V and 2 bases from J, with 13 bases in between. The table came from immunoSEQ multiplex PCR; TCRdb's copy has only in-frame clones and leaves some out. The data show around 45,000 clones, more than 60% seen once. In the case of this clone: Its antigen is not identified.

This receptor was taken from an adult in good health and CMV-seronegative. The sequencing sample was made of memory CD4+ T cells from blood. The V and J genes are TRBV7-4 and TRBJ2-7; tentatively, D is TRBD1 (6 bases). Written as DNA, the CDR3 is TGTGCCAGCAGCATCTCGGGACAAGCCTACGAGCAGTACTTC. This translates into CASSISGQAYEQYF.